This T cell receptor beta chain stems from a study of blood T cell repertoires in COVID-19. Study background: Nucleic acid was either cDNA or gDNA, and it came from T cells, B-cell-depleted T cells, or PBMCs.

In the authors' methods: Amplified reference gene primers provided the basis for estimating nucleated cell counts. TCRdb's copy holds only in-frame clones and misses some; the assay was immunoSEQ multiplex PCR. The D gene and trimming were derived from the DNA, and the V and J assignments and clone size from that table. Altogether around 300,000 clones are present, 85% being singletons, with the ten largest covering over 3.5%. V was clipped by 3 bases and J by 3 bases, with 6 bases between them. Germline values: CDR1 KGHSH, CDR2 LQKENI. The CDR3 extends over 12 amino acids. Sample: peripheral blood. This chain connects TRBV18 to TRBJ2-7; D is unresolved. The receptor comes from a woman in her 50s with active or convalescent COVID-19. Here the CDR3 reads CASSPSDYEQYF. DNA of the CDR3: TGTGCCAGCTCACCCAGCGACTACGAGCAGTACTTC.